This T cell receptor beta chain was recovered during a study of blood T cells in healthy people across ages. Alongside a J-beta primer mix, a sample-barcoded 5' primer served in a second PCR lasting about 7 to 12 cycles. TCRdb re-derived calls from the 5' RACE reads in MiXCR, one entry per CDR3 protein. The repertoire includes hundreds of thousands of distinct CDR3 sequences, 55% to 70% of them detected once, and about 20% sits in the top ten. Deletions cut 6 bases from V and 2 bases from J, with 11 bases between. From germline, CDR1 is SGHTA and CDR2 FQGNSA. CDR3 length equals 13 residues. Healthy individuals of Caucasian origin from Russia, aged roughly 6 to 95, served as donors. As concerns this clonotype: Its antigen is still unknown.

Regarding the study as a whole: Long-lived donors exceeded aged donors in naive CD4+ cells and diversity.

Sequencing input: blood. This sequence joins TRBV7-2 and TRBJ2-7; unclear D gene. This TCR was sampled from a man aged 25-40 years in good health. CDR3 nucleotide sequence: TGTGCCAGCAGGGGTTATAGGGCCTACGAGCAGTACTTC. It is translated as CASRGYRAYEQYF.